The 4 T cell receptor beta chains presented below share a single source sample, sequenced in a study of T cells after yellow fever vaccination. TCRdb redid the calling of the 5' RACE reads with MiXCR, one entry per CDR3 protein. This sample yields under 300,000 distinct CDR3 sequences, of which roughly 6.2% are seen a single time; approximately 1.1% belongs to the top ten. The sample here was CD4+ T cells sorted from PBMCs, taken on the day of the yellow fever booster vaccination. These TCRs come from a man between 25 and 39 years old who received the YFV17D yellow fever vaccine.

This clonotype showed up just a few times. The chain has TRBV6-2 or TRBV6-3 and TRBJ2-7; a possible D gene is TRBD1 (6 bases). Trimming took off 6 bases at V and 2 bases at J, with 14 bases between the two ends. Germline values: CDR1 MNHEY, CDR2 SVGEGT. CDR3 size: 14 residues. The DNA for the CDR3 is TGTGCCAGCAGGACCTGGGACAAGACCTACGAGCAGTACTTC. Protein: CASRTWDKTYEQYF.

The sample holds a few counts of this clonotype. V gene TRBV9 combines with J gene TRBJ2-3, with 10 nucleotides matching TRBD2. V shed 2 bases and J 3 bases; nucleotides not matched to a gene: 6. The CDR3 totals 16 residues. CDR1 is SGDLS and CDR2 is YYNGEE in the germline V gene. In nucleotides, the CDR3 is TGTGCCAGCAGCGTCTCTAGCGGGAGCGAAACAGATACGCAGTATTTT. The encoded protein is CASSVSSGSETDTQYF.

As regards this clonotype: This may stem from a read error, because a much larger clone lies one nucleotide away. This chain joins TRBV10-3 and TRBJ2-7; 7 bases agree with TRBD2. Germline V gives CDR1 ENHRY, CDR2 SYGVKD. The CDR3 covers 12 residues. Losses at the gene ends were 6 bases for V and 7 bases for J; bases not matched to a gene: 6. CDR3 nucleotides: TGTGCCATCAGCGGACTAGATGGGGAGCAGTACTTC. This codes for CAISGLDGEQYF.

This clonotype was found many times. The CDR3 spells CASSLHSGRETQYF. CDR3 sequence (DNA): TGTGCCAGCAGCCTCCATAGCGGGAGGGAGACCCAGTACTTC. This rearrangement joins TRBV7-2 to TRBJ2-5; 10 bases match TRBD2. The CDR3 contains 14 residues. Per the germline V gene, CDR1 is SGHTA and CDR2 is FQGNSA. The V gene end was trimmed by 5 bases and the J gene end by 5 bases; junction bases not matched to a gene: 5.